This TCR beta chain originates from a study of T cells after yellow fever vaccination. This clonotype occurred many times. The antigen is undetermined. Whole-study results and caveats: Reappearance after the booster was observed for most primary-vaccination clones (roughly 96% CD4, just over 85% CD8). Repertoires sorted by FACS could include abundant clonotypes that are contaminants from the bulk population.

TCRdb re-called the 5' RACE reads through MiXCR, storing one row per CDR3 protein. Among under 300,000 distinct CDR3 sequences listed, 10% to 15% were seen once. V was shortened by 0 bases and J by 5 bases, with 12 bases between the two germline ends. The CDR3 runs to 14 residues. CDR1 is SGHRS, CDR2 YFSETQ, per germline. The sequence was collected from a man younger than 45 who received the YFV17D yellow fever vaccine. V is TRBV5-1 and J is TRBJ2-7, with D perhaps assigned TRBD1 or TRBD2 (5 bases each). The source material was CD4+ T cells sorted from PBMCs, sampled 45 days after the yellow fever booster vaccination. The CDR3: CASSLGQGENEQYF. In nucleotides, the CDR3 is TGCGCCAGCAGCTTGGGACAAGGGGAGAACGAGCAGTACTTC.